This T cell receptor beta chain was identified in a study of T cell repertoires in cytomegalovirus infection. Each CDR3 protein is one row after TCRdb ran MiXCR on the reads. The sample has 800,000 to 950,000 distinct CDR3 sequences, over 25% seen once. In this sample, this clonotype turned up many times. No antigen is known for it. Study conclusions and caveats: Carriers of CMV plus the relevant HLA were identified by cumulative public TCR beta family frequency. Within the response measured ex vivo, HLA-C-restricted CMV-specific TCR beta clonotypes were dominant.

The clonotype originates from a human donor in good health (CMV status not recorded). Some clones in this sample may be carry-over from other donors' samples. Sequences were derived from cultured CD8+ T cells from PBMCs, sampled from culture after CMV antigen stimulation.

The CDR3 DNA is TGTGCCAGCAGCTTACTATCGCCTGGGGCCCCCCAAGAGACCCAGTACTTC. Translation gives CASSLLSPGAPQETQYF. The rearrangement links TRBV7-6 to TRBJ2-5, with D maybe TRBD1 (5 bases). V dropped 2 bases and J dropped 1 base, with 17 bases sitting between them. The V gene's germline CDR1 is SGHVS and CDR2 FNYEAQ. CDR3 length: 17 residues. The whole variable domain, filled in from reference TRBV7-6 and TRBJ2-5, reads GAGVSQSPRYKVTKRGQDVALRCDPISGHVSLYWYRQALGQGPEFLTYFNYEAQQDKSGLPNDRFSAERPEGSISTLTIQRTEQRDSAMYRCASSLLSPGAPQETQYFGPGTRLLVL.